Listed below are T cell receptor beta chains from one sample, sequenced in a study of OX40 agonist ivuxolimab in advanced cancers. Measured with immunoSEQ multiplex PCR; TCRdb has only the in-frame clones, and not every one. This sample carries about 110,000 clones, roughly 90% of them seen once, and the ten largest clones take 0.27%. The source material was CD4+ or CD8+ T cells sorted from blood, sampled in a trial of the OX40 agonist ivuxolimab. The receptors stem from an adult with an advanced solid tumor such as melanoma, head and neck, liver or kidney cancer. The CDR3 runs from the conserved cysteine through the conserved F or W. The D gene is left open where the match is weak. The listing skips clone size in some rows; elsewhere it reads once, few, many or a size class.

NA | TRBJ2-2 | NA | TRBV18 | TGTGCCAGCTCACCACTTAGCTTGCTCGGGGAGCTGTTTTTT | CASSPLSLLGELFF
TRBD2 | TRBJ2-3 | NA | TRBV6-6 | TGTGCCAGCAAAATCACGGGAGTAGCGGGGTTGACGCAGTATTTT | CASKITGVAGLTQYF
TRBD1 | TRBJ1-1 | NA | TRBV19 | TGTGCCAGTAGGACAGGGATGGGCACTGAAGCTTTCTTT | CASRTGMGTEAFF
TRBD1 | TRBJ2-4 | NA | TRBV4-3 | TGCGCCAGCAGCTCCCGAACAGGGGTAAACATTCAGTACTTC | CASSSRTGVNIQYF
TRBD1 | TRBJ1-1 | NA | TRBV10-3 | TGTGCCATCAGTGAGAATCCTAGGGGGCGTACTGAAGCTTTCTTT | CAISENPRGRTEAFF
TRBD2 | TRBJ2-1 | NA | TRBV6-5 | TGTGCCAGCAGTCCCCAGCGGGGGAGGTACAATGAGCAGTTCTTC | CASSPQRGRYNEQFF
NA | TRBJ1-5 | NA | TRBV7-6 | TGTGCCAGCAGCTTAGAGGAATATAGCAATCAGCCCCAGCATTTT | CASSLEEYSNQPQHF
NA | TRBJ1-5 | NA | TRBV25-1 | TGTGCCAGCTCTAACTGGGGGAATGGTCAGCCCCAGCATTTT | CASSNWGNGQPQHF
NA | TRBJ1-1 | NA | TRBV27 | TGTGCCAGCAGTTCCCTTGGGGCCGCGACATTAAAAGGTGAAGCTTTCTTT | CASSSLGAATLKGEAFF
NA | TRBJ2-2 | NA | TRBV2 | TGTGCCAGCCGGGGGAGTGCGAACACCGGGGAGCTGTTTTTT | CASRGSANTGELFF
TRBD2 | TRBJ2-5 | NA | TRBV30 | TGTGCCTGGAGTGTACAGGCGGGAGACGAGACCCAGTACTTC | CAWSVQAGDETQYF
NA | TRBJ2-2 | NA | TRBV5-1 | TGCGCCAGCAGCTTGGGGGCGCTCACCGGGGAGCTGTTTTTT | CASSLGALTGELFF
NA | TRBJ2-5 | NA | TRBV5-6 | TGTGCCAGCTCCAAGGGGAACAGCCCTTTTTGGACCCAGTACTTC | CASSKGNSPFWTQYF
NA | TRBJ1-1 | NA | TRBV5-4 | TGTGCCAGCAGTAGTCCGGGCACTGAAGCTTTCTTT | CASSSPGTEAFF
NA | TRBJ2-1 | once | TRBV9 | TGTGCCAGCAGCGGAGGGTTGGCGGCCTACAATGAGCAGTTCTTC | CASSGGLAAYNEQFF
TRBD1 | TRBJ2-7 | NA | TRBV6-1 | TGTGCCAGCAGTGACTGGGGACAGGCCTACTCCTACGAGCAGTACTTC | CASSDWGQAYSYEQYF
NA | TRBJ1-6 | NA | TRBV5-4 | TGTGCCAGCAGCCCCCCGGCGGGCTCACCCCTCCACTTT | CASSPPAGSPLHF
TRBD2 | TRBJ2-1 | NA | TRBV9 | TGTGCCAGCAGCGTAGCGGGACTAGCGGGAAGGGTTCAAAATGAGCAGTTCTTC | CASSVAGLAGRVQNEQFF
NA | TRBJ1-5 | NA | TRBV19 | TGTGCCAGTAGTATAGGTAATCAGCCCCAGCATTTT | CASSIGNQPQHF
NA | TRBJ2-5 | few | TRBV7-9 | TGTGCCAGCAGCTTCAGTCACGGTGAGACCCAGTACTTC | CASSFSHGETQYF
NA | TRBJ2-1 | NA | TRBV11-3 | TGTGCCAGCAGCTTAGATCGAGTCGTCGGACAGAGAGACAATGAGCAGTTCTTC | CASSLDRVVGQRDNEQFF
NA | TRBJ2-7 | NA | TRBV18 | TGTGCCAGCTCACCAGGCCCCACCTACGAGCAGTACTTC | CASSPGPTYEQYF
TRBD1 | TRBJ2-3 | NA | TRBV18 | TGTGCCAGCTCATCGACAGGGGAGAGCACAGATACGCAGTATTTT | CASSSTGESTDTQYF
NA | TRBJ2-5 | once | TRBV12-5 | TGTGCTAGTGGTTTGGGGGTCACGGCGGAGACCCAGTACTTC | CASGLGVTAETQYF
NA | TRBJ2-6 | NA | TRBV19 | TGTGCCAGTAGTCGTCATCGCTCTGGGGCCAACGTCCTGACTTTC | CASSRHRSGANVLTF
NA | TRBJ2-1 | few | TRBV6-1 | TGTGCCAGCAGTGAAGGAGCAGTCTCCTACAATGAGCAGTTCTTC | CASSEGAVSYNEQFF
NA | TRBJ1-4 | NA | TRBV4-1 | TGCGCCAGCAGCCGCGCCGGGCCTAATGAAAAACTGTTTTTT | CASSRAGPNEKLFF
NA | TRBJ1-2 | NA | TRBV6-6 | TGTGCCAGCAGTTCGGAGGAAGAGGGCTACACCTTC | CASSSEEEGYTF
NA | TRBJ2-7 | NA | TRBV2 | TGTGCCCGCGAGAGAGACCACGAGCAGTACTTC | CARERDHEQYF
NA | TRBJ1-1 | few | TRBV5-5 | TGTGCCAGCAGCTTGGGTCCCAGGAACACTGAAGCTTTCTTT | CASSLGPRNTEAFF
NA | TRBJ1-1 | NA | TRBV6-5 | TGTGCCAGCAGTTTTGCGAACACTGAAGCTTTCTTT | CASSFANTEAFF
NA | TRBJ2-7 | NA | TRBV7-9 | TGTGCCAGCAGCCCCCCGACGAACTACGAGCAGTACTTC | CASSPPTNYEQYF
NA | TRBJ1-1 | NA | TRBV6-5 | TGTGCCAGCAGCGTTAGACTGAACACTGAAGCTTTCTTT | CASSVRLNTEAFF
TRBD2 | TRBJ2-7 | NA | TRBV27 | TGTGCCAGCAGCTCACTAGCGGGGAACTACGAGCAGTACTTC | CASSSLAGNYEQYF
NA | TRBJ2-4 | once | TRBV10-3 | TGTGCCATCAGCGGGGGAGCCAAAAACATTCAGTACTTC | CAISGGAKNIQYF
NA | TRBJ2-5 | NA | TRBV25-1 | TGTGCCAGCAGTGAATCCAGCCCAAACCCAGAGACCCAGTACTTC | CASSESSPNPETQYF
TRBD2 | TRBJ2-5 | NA | TRBV7-2 | TGTGCCAGCAGCCCCCCGACTAGCGGGGGAGAGACCCAGTACTTC | CASSPPTSGGETQYF
NA | TRBJ1-3 | NA | TRBV4-3 | TGCGCCAGCAGCCGCACCTTCCCCTCTGGAAACACCATATATTTT | CASSRTFPSGNTIYF
NA | TRBJ1-6 | few | TRBV7-3 | TGTGCCAGCAGCTTAACTGGGAGTAATTCACCCCTCCACTTT | CASSLTGSNSPLHF
TRBD2 | TRBJ2-7 | NA | TRBV4-3 | TGCGCCAGCAGCCAAACACGGGGAGGGGTTGCCTACGAGCAGTACTTC | CASSQTRGGVAYEQYF
TRBD2 | TRBJ2-2 | NA | TRBV14 | TGTGCCAGCAGCCAAGACGAAGGGCACGCGGGAGCAGTCACCGGGGAGCTGTTTTTT | CASSQDEGHAGAVTGELFF
TRBD1 | TRBJ2-7 | NA | TRBV4-2 | TGTGCCAGCAGCCAGATACTGGACAGGGGGTTTCCATCCTACGAGCAGTACTTC | CASSQILDRGFPSYEQYF
NA | TRBJ1-4 | few | TRBV7-2 | TGTGCCAGCAGCTTAGGGCGGAATGAAAAACTGTTTTTT | CASSLGRNEKLFF
TRBD1 | TRBJ2-2 | NA | TRBV7-8 | TGTGCCAGCAGCTTCTTACAGGGGGAGAACACCGGGGAGCTGTTTTTT | CASSFLQGENTGELFF
NA | TRBJ2-7 | NA | TRBV7-9 | TGTGCCAGCAGCTTGGTCGGGGCCGAAAACGAGCAGTACTTC | CASSLVGAENEQYF
NA | TRBJ1-4 | once | TRBV30 | TGTGCCTGGAGTGCCCTCGGGGGGGGCGATGAAAAACTGTTTTTT | CAWSALGGGDEKLFF
TRBD1 | TRBJ2-5 | NA | TRBV19 | TGTGCCAGTAGTATAGAAACAGGGGTCCAAGAGACCCAGTACTTC | CASSIETGVQETQYF
NA | TRBJ1-2 | NA | TRBV7-2 | TGTGCCAGCAGCCCCAATACCAACTATGGCTACACCTTC | CASSPNTNYGYTF
NA | TRBJ1-5 | NA | TRBV10-3 | TGTGCCATCAGTGACAGTCGGGCACCCAGCAATCAGCCCCAGCATTTT | CAISDSRAPSNQPQHF
NA | TRBJ2-7 | NA | TRBV7-6 | TGTGCCAGCAGCTTAAAAGGGGATATCCACGAGCAGTACTTC | CASSLKGDIHEQYF
TRBD1 | TRBJ1-2 | NA | TRBV9 | TGTGCCAGCAGCGTTTCAGGGGGCTATGGCTACACCTTC | CASSVSGGYGYTF
TRBD2 | TRBJ2-1 | NA | TRBV28 | TGTGCCAGCAGTGGCAGGGTTAGCGGGAGGCTCTTC | CASSGRVSGRLF
NA | TRBJ2-3 | once | TRBV7-9 | TGTGCCAGCAGCTTAGCAGGGCGGACTAGCACAGATACGCAGTATTTT | CASSLAGRTSTDTQYF
TRBD2 | TRBJ2-2 | NA | TRBV19 | TGTGCCAGTAACCGCCCTGGACTAGCGGGAGACGGGGAAGGCAACGGGGAGCTGTTTTTT | CASNRPGLAGDGEGNGELFF